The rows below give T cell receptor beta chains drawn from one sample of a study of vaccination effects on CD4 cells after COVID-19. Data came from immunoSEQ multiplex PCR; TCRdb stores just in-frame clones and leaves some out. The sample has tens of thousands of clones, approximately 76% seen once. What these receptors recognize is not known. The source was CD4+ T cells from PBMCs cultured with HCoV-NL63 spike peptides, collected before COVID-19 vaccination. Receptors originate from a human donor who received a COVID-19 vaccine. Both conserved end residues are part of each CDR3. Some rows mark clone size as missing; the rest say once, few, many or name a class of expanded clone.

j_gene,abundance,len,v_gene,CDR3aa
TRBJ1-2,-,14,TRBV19,CASSRQKLVYGYTF
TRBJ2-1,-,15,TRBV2,CASTHRTNRYNEQFF
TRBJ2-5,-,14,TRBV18,CASSPTTGLPTQYF
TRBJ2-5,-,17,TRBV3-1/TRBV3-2,CASSQVMGQGAQETQYF
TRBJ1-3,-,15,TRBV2,CASSDRGTSGNTIYF
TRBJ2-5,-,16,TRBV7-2,CASSSGGLPGQETQYF
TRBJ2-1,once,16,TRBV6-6,CASSSSSGGAVGEQFF
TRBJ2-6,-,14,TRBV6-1,CASSEAPGANVLTF
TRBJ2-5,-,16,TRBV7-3,CASSLTGSGGIETQYF
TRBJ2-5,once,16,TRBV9,CASSVGSAGNRETQYF